Listed below are T cell receptor beta chains from one sample, sequenced in a study of T cells in Graves' hyperthyroidism and ophthalmopathy. MiXCR, run by TCRdb on the multiplex PCR reads, gives a single entry per CDR3 protein. The sample lists about 560,000 distinct CDR3 sequences; 16% were seen once. What was sequenced was blood. The receptors were gathered from a young woman with Graves' hyperthyroidism. The CDR3 runs from the conserved cysteine through the conserved F or W. The D gene is left open where the match is weak. Size tells how often a clone was seen (once, few, many) or the class of an expanded clone, and some rows leave it out.

TRBV29-1,TRBJ1-2,.,few,TGCAGCGTTGAAGAGGGGTGGCAGGGGTTTGGCTACACCTTC,CSVEEGWQGFGYTF
TRBV28,TRBJ2-5,.,few,TGTGCCAGCAGGGCCGACCGAAACCAAGAGACCCAGTACTTC,CASRADRNQETQYF
TRBV12-3/TRBV12-4,TRBJ1-2,TRBD1,many,TGTGCCAGCAGCTCGGACAGGGTCTATGGCTACACCTTC,CASSSDRVYGYTF
TRBV20-1,TRBJ2-1,TRBD2,many,TGCAGTGCTAGAGTTGGTGGGCTTAGCGGGAGGGCCCGGGACAATGAGCAGTTCTTC,CSARVGGLSGRARDNEQFF
TRBV27,TRBJ1-2,.,few,TGTGCCAGCAGTGCCTTGGGGTCTGGGGCCTATGGCTACACCTTC,CASSALGSGAYGYTF
TRBV20-1,TRBJ2-1,TRBD2,many,TGCAGTGCTTTGCGGGGGAACGCAAACAATGAGCAGTTCTTC,CSALRGNANNEQFF
TRBV20-1,TRBJ2-7,TRBD2,many,TGCAGTGCTAGTTCCGCTAGCGGGGGGGACTCCTACGAGCAGTACTTC,CSASSASGGDSYEQYF
TRBV28,TRBJ2-3,.,.,TGTGCCAGCAGTGAACAGGAAAACACAGATACGCAGTATTTT,CASSEQENTDTQYF
TRBV7-3,TRBJ2-7,TRBD1,many,TGTGCCAGCAGCTTCAGAGAGGGACAGTTGCTTAAATCCTACGAGCAGTACTTC,CASSFREGQLLKSYEQYF
TRBV28,TRBJ2-2,TRBD2,.,TGTGCCAGCGATGGGTTGGGGGGGACCGGGGAGCTGTTTTTT,CASDGLGGTGELFF
TRBV11-2,TRBJ2-1,.,many,TGTGCCAGCAGCTGGGCGGGCACTTACAATGAGCAGTTCTTC,CASSWAGTYNEQFF
TRBV20-1,TRBJ2-5,.,many,TGCAGTGCTAGAGATTCGGTAGCGGCGGTCCAAGAGACCCAGTACTTC,CSARDSVAAVQETQYF
TRBV12-3/TRBV12-4,TRBJ1-4,TRBD1,.,TGTGCCAGCAGTTTTCCAGGGGGCGAAAAACTGTTTTTT,CASSFPGGEKLFF
TRBV5-1,TRBJ1-1,TRBD1,many,TGCGCCAGCAGCCTCATCCCTTTACAGGGGAAGAAGGAAGCTTTCTTT,CASSLIPLQGKKEAFF
TRBV5-1,TRBJ1-5,.,.,TGCGCCAGCAGCTTGGCTGGGGGGAGCGAGCCCCAGCATTTT,CASSLAGGSEPQHF
TRBV11-2,TRBJ1-4,.,.,TGTGCCAGCAGCGTGGGGCCAGCCTTTAATGAAAAACTGTTTTTT,CASSVGPAFNEKLFF
TRBV28,TRBJ2-7,.,many,TGTGCCAGCAGTCCCCACACGGGCCTAGACGAGCAGTACTTC,CASSPHTGLDEQYF
TRBV12-3/TRBV12-4,TRBJ1-5,.,.,TGTGCCAGCAGTTTGCCAGGGCGCCTGCGCCAGCATTTT,CASSLPGRLRQHF
TRBV20-1,TRBJ2-3,.,many,TGCAGTGCTAGAGTTGGGAGCGTAAGAGATACGCAGTATTTT,CSARVGSVRDTQYF
TRBV7-2,TRBJ2-7,.,.,TGTGCCAGCAGCTTAGCGAGCGAAGCCTACGAGCAGTACTTC,CASSLASEAYEQYF
TRBV6-1,TRBJ2-4,.,.,TGTGCCAGCAGTTTTTCTTTCACCCAGGGAGGTAAAAACATTCAGTACTTC,CASSFSFTQGGKNIQYF
TRBV12-3/TRBV12-4,TRBJ1-4,.,many,TGTGCCAGCAGGAGGACAGTGAATGAAAAACTGTTTTTT,CASRRTVNEKLFF
TRBV19,TRBJ2-3,TRBD2,.,TGTGCCAGTAAGGTAGCGGGGGGCACAGGTACGCAGTATTTT,CASKVAGGTGTQYF
TRBV9,TRBJ2-7,.,few,TGTGCCAGCAGCGCCGGGGACCCCGCCTACGAGCAGTACTTC,CASSAGDPAYEQYF
TRBV5-1,TRBJ2-1,.,many,TGCGCCAGCAGCTTGTTGGAACTGTACAATGAGCAGTTCTTC,CASSLLELYNEQFF
TRBV5-1,TRBJ1-1,.,.,TGCGCCAGCAGCTTAACTCCGGGACGGACCCTGCAAACTGAAGCTTTCTTT,CASSLTPGRTLQTEAFF
TRBV3-1,TRBJ1-1,TRBD1,many,TGTGCCAGCAGCTCCGGGACAGCGGGCACTGAAGCTTTCTTT,CASSSGTAGTEAFF
TRBV7-9,TRBJ1-1,.,.,TGTGCCAGCAGCTTAGCGGGGGACACAGGGTACGACACTGAAGCTTTCTTT,CASSLAGDTGYDTEAFF
TRBV7-2,TRBJ2-7,TRBD1,once,TGTGCCAGCAGCTTAGTTTGGACAGGCTCCTACGAGCAGTACTTC,CASSLVWTGSYEQYF
TRBV20-1,TRBJ2-2,.,many,TGCAGTGCCCGTATAGCTGTCGGGGAGCTGTTTTTT,CSARIAVGELFF
TRBV20-1,TRBJ2-7,TRBD1,.,TGCAGTGCTCCCTCCAGGACAGGGGGCGTCGGCCAGCAGTACTTC,CSAPSRTGGVGQQYF
TRBV18,TRBJ2-6,.,.,TGTGCCAGCTCACCCGGTGGGGCCAACGTCCTGACTTTC,CASSPGGANVLTF
TRBV6-2/TRBV6-3,TRBJ2-1,.,many,TGTGCCAGCAGGACATACAGGGACTCCTACAATGAGCAGTTCTTC,CASRTYRDSYNEQFF
TRBV28,TRBJ1-5,TRBD1,many,TGTGCCAGCAGATCGGACAGGGGAGGTCAGCCCCAGCATTTT,CASRSDRGGQPQHF
TRBV2,TRBJ2-2,.,few,TGTGCCAGCAGTGAAGCTTTGCGGGGCACCGGGGAGCTGTTTTTT,CASSEALRGTGELFF
TRBV12-3/TRBV12-4,TRBJ2-7,.,many,TGTGCCAGCAAAATAGAGTTTACCTACGAGCAGTACTTC,CASKIEFTYEQYF
TRBV27,TRBJ2-2,TRBD1,.,TGTGCCAGCAGCTCACTTACCGACAGGGAATGGACCGGGGAGCTGTTTTTT,CASSSLTDREWTGELFF
TRBV28,TRBJ2-3,.,many,TGTGCCAGCACCGAATCCGGGGGCCTTAGCACAGATACGCAGTATTTT,CASTESGGLSTDTQYF
TRBV14,TRBJ1-1,.,few,TGTGCCAGCAGCCCCACCATTAAGGGCAACACTGAAGCTTTCTTT,CASSPTIKGNTEAFF
TRBV2,TRBJ1-5,TRBD1,.,TGTGCCAAGGGACAGGGAGGGCAGCCCCAGCATTTT,CAKGQGGQPQHF
TRBV20-1,TRBJ2-1,TRBD2,many,TGCAGTGCTAAGACTAGCGCCGTTTACAATGAGCAGTTCTTC,CSAKTSAVYNEQFF